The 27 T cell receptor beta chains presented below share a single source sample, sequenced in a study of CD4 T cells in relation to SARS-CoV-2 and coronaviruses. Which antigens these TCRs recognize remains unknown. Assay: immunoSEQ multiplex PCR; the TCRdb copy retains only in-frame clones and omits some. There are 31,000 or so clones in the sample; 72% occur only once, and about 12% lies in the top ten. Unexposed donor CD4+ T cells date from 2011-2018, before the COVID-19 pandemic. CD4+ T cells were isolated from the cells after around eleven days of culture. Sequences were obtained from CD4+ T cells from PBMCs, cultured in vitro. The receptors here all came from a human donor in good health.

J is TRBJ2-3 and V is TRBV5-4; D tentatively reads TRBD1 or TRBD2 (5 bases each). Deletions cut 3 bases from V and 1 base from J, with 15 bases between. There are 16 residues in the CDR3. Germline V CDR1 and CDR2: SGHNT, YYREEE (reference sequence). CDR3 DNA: TGTGCCAGCAGCTCCCCAACTAGACAGCGCACAGATACGCAGTATTTT. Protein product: CASSSPTRQRTDTQYF.

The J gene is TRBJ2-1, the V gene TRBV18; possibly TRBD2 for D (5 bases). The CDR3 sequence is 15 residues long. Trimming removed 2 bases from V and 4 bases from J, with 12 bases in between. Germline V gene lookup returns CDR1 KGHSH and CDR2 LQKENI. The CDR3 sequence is CASSPGSGGYNEQFF. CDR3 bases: TGTGCCAGCTCACCAGGGAGTGGCGGATACAATGAGCAGTTCTTC.

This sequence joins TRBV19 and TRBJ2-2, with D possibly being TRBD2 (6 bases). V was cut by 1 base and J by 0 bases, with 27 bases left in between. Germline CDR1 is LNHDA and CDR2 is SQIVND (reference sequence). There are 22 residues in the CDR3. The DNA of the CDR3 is TGTGCCAGTAGTATAGGCGCGGGAACTAGCCGGCCCCAGTGGCCGAACACCGGGGAGCTGTTTTTT. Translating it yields CASSIGAGTSRPQWPNTGELFF. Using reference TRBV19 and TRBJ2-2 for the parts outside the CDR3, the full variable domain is DGGITQSPKYLFRKEGQNVTLSCEQNLNHDAMYWYRQDPGQGLRLIYYSQIVNDFQKGDIAEGYSVSREKKESFPLTVTSAQKNPTAFYLCASSIGAGTSRPQWPNTGELFFGEGSRLTVL.

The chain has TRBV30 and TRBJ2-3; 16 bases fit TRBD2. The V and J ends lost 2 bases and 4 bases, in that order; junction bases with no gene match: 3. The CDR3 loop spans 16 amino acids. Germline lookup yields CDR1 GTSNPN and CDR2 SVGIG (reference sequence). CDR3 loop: CAWSRGLAGGPDTQYF. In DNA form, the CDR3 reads TGTGCCTGGAGTAGGGGACTAGCGGGAGGGCCAGATACGCAGTATTTT.

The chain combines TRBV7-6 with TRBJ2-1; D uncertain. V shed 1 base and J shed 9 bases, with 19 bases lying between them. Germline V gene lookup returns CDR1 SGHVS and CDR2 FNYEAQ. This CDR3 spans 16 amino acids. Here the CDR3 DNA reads TGTGCCAGCAGCTTAGGTTTCCTAGGTGGGATCGGTGAGCAGTTCTTC. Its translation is CASSLGFLGGIGEQFF.

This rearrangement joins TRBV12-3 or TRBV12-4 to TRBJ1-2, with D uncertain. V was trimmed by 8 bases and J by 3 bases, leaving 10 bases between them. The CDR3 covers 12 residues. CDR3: CASGDRYYGYTF. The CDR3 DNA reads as TGTGCCAGCGGTGATAGGTACTATGGCTACACCTTC.

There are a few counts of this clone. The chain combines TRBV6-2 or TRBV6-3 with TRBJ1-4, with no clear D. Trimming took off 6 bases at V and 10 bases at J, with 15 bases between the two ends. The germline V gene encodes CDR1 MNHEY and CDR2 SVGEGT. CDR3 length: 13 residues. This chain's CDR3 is CASSPTGGGKLFF. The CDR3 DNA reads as TGTGCCAGCAGCCCGACCGGCGGCGGAAAACTGTTTTTT.

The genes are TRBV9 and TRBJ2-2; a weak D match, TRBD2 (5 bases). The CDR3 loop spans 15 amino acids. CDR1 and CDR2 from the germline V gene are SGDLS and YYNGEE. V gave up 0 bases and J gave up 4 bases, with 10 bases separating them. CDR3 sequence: CASSVVREGTGELFF. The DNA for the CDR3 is TGTGCCAGCAGCGTAGTCCGGGAAGGCACCGGGGAGCTGTTTTTT.

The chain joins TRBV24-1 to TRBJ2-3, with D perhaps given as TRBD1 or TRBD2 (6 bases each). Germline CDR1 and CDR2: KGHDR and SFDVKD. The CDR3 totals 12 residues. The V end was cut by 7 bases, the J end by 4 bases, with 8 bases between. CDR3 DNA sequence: TGTGCCACCAGCGGGGGCCCAGATACGCAGTATTTT. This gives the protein CATSGGPDTQYF.

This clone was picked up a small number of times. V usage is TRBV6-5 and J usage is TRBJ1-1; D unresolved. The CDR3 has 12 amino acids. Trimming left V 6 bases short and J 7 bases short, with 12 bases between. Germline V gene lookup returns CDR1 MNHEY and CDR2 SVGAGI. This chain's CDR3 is CASSSELGEAFF. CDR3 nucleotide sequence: TGTGCCAGCAGCTCCGAGTTGGGTGAAGCTTTCTTT.

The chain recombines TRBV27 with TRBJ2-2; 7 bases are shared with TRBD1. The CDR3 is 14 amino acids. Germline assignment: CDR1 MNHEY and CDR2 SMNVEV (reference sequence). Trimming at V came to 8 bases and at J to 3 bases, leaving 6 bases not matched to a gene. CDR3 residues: CASCRDSYTGELFF. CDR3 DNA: TGTGCCAGCTGCCGGGACAGTTACACCGGGGAGCTGTTTTTT.

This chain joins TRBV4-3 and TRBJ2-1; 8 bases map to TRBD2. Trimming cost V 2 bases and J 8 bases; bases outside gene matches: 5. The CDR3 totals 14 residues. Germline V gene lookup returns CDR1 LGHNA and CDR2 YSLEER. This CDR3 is CASSQSGSRDEQFF. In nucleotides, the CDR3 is TGCGCCAGCAGCCAAAGCGGGAGTAGGGATGAGCAGTTCTTC.

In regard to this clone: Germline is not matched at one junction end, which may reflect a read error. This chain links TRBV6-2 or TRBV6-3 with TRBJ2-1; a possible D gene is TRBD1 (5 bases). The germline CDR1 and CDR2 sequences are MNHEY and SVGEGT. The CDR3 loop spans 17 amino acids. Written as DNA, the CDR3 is TGTGCCAGCAGTTACGGGGCTGGTCGGTTTACAGGAGAATATGAGGTCTTC. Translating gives CASSYGAGRFTGEYEVF.

The CDR3 protein is CASSVTGPAGANVLTF. The DNA for the CDR3 is TGTGCCAGCAGTGTTACGGGGCCTGCTGGGGCCAACGTCCTGACTTTC. The chain combines TRBV2 with TRBJ2-6; D might be TRBD1 or TRBD2, each matching 5 bases. Between the trimmed V and J ends, which lost 4 bases and 2 bases, there was a span of 12 bases. The CDR3 has 16 residues. The germline V gene has CDR1 SNHLY and CDR2 FYNNEI.

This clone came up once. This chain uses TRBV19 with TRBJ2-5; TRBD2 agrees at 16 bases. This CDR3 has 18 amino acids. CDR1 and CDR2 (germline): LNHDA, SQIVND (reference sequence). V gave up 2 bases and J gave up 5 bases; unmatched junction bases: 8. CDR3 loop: CASSIRGLAGGPPETQYF. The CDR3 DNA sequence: TGTGCCAGTAGTATAAGGGGACTAGCGGGAGGGCCCCCGGAGACCCAGTACTTC.

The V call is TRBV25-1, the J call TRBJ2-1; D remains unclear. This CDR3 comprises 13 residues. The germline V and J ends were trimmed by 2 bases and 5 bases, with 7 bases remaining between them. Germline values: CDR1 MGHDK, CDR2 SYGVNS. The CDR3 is CASSEANNNEQFF. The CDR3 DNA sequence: TGTGCCAGCAGTGAAGCCAACAACAATGAGCAGTTCTTC.

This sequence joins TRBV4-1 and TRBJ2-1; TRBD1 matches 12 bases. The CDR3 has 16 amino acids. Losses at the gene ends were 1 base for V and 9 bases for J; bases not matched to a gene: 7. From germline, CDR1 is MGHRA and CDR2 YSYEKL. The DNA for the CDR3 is TGCGCCAGCAGCCAAGGGGGGGGACAGGGGGCGGGTGAGCAGTTCTTC. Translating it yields CASSQGGGQGAGEQFF.

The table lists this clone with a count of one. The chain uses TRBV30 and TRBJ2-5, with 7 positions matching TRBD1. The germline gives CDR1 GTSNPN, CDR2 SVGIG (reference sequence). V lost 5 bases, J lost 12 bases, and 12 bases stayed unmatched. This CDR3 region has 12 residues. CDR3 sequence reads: CAWSVETGPKYF. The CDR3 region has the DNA TGTGCCTGGTCGGTCGAGACAGGGCCCAAGTACTTC.

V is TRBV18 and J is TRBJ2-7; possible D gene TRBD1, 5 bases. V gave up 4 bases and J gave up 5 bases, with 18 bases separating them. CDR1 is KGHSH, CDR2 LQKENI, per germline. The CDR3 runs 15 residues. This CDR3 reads CASSQTGSFQNEQYF. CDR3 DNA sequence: TGTGCCAGCTCACAAACAGGATCCTTTCAGAACGAGCAGTACTTC. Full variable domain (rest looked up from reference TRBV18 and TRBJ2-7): NAGVMQNPRHLVRRRGQEARLRCSPMKGHSHVYWYRQLPEEGLKFMVYLQKENIIDESGMPKERFSAEFPKEGPSILRIQQVVRGDSAAYFCASSQTGSFQNEQYFGPGTRLTVT.

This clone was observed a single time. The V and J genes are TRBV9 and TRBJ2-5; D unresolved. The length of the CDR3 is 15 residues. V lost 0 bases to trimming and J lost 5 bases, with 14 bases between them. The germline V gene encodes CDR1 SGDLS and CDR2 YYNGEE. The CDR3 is CASSVGVGHRETQYF. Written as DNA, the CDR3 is TGTGCCAGCAGCGTAGGAGTTGGGCATCGGGAGACCCAGTACTTC. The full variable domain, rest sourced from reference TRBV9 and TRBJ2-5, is DSGVTQTPKHLITATGQRVTLRCSPRSGDLSVYWYQQSLDQGLQFLIQYYNGEERAKGNILERFSAQQFPDLHSELNLSSLELGDSALYFCASSVGVGHRETQYFGPGTRLLVL.

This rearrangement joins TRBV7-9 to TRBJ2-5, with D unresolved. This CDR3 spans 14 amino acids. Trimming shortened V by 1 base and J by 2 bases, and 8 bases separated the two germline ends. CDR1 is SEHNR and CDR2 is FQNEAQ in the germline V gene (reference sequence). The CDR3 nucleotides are TGTGCCAGCAGCTTAGACGGCAGTCAAGAGACCCAGTACTTC. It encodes CASSLDGSQETQYF.

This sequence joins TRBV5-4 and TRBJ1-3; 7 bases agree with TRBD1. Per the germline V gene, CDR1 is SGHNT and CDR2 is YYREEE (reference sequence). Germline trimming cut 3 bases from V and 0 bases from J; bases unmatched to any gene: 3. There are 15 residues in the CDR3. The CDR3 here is CASSWGQSSGNTIYF. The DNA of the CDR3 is TGTGCCAGCAGCTGGGGACAGTCCTCTGGAAACACCATATATTTT.

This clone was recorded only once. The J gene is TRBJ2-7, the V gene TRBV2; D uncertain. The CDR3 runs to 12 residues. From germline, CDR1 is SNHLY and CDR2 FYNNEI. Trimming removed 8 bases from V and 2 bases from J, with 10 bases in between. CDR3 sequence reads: CASGGRTYEQYF. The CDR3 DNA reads TGTGCCAGCGGTGGACGAACCTACGAGCAGTACTTC. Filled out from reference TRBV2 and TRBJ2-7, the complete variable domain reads EPEVTQTPSHQVTQMGQEVILRCVPISNHLYFYWYRQILGQKVEFLVSFYNNEISEKSEIFDDQFSVERPDGSNFTLKIRSTKLEDSAMYFCASGGRTYEQYFGPGTRLTVT.

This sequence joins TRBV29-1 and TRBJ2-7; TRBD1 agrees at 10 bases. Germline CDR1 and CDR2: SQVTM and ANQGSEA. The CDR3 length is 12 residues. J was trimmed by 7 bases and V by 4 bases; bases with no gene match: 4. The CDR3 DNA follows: TGCAGCGTTGCGGGACAGGGGAAGGAGCAGTACTTC. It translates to CSVAGQGKEQYF.

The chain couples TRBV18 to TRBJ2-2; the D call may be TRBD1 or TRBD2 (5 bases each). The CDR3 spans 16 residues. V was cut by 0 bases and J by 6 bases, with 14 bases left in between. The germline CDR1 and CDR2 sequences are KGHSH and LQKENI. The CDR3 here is CASSPPNDGGSGELFF. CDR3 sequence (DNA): TGTGCCAGCTCACCACCGAACGATGGGGGTTCCGGGGAGCTGTTTTTT.

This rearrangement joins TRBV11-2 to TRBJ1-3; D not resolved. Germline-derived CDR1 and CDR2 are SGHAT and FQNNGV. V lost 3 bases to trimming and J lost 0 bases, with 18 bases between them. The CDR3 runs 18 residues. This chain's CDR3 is CASSLLAGRSSSGNTIYF. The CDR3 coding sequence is TGTGCCAGCAGCTTGCTAGCCGGCAGGTCCTCCTCTGGAAACACCATATATTTT.

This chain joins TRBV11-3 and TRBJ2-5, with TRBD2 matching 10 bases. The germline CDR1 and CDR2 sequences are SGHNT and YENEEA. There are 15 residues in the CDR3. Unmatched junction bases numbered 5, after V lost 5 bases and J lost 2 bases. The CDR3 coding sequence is TGTGCCAGCAGCGAAGCGGGGGGGCGTCAAGAGACCCAGTACTTC. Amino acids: CASSEAGGRQETQYF.